Below, one TCR beta chain is given with its context. What antigen it recognizes has not been identified. Base qualities are not recorded, but no much larger clone differs from it by a single base. Uncultured naive and memory CD4+ T cell DNA received deep-resolution immunoSEQ TCR-beta sequencing. Processing in the source paper ran as follows. During preprocessing, nonproductive sequences were discarded, as were any CDR3s that did not begin with C, did not end with F or W, or were shorter than 7 amino acids. Cultured and uncultured naive and memory CD4+ repertoires were searched for previously identified spike- and CEF-reactive CDR3s. CDR3 homology was quantified as pairwise Levenshtein distance, calculated with the stringdist R package after three terminal residues were trimmed from each end. TCRdb carries this immuneACCESS record with in-frame sequences only. Its versions omit some clonotypes, under half of them owing to an unresolved V gene in the studies checked, with the rest unexplained. The V and J calls and clone size are taken from that table; D and trimming were inferred from the DNA. The sample table lists 50,000 to 70,000 clones, around 90% of them with a count of one. Clones ranked in the top ten supply about 0.36% of the sample.

Naive and memory CD4+ T cells were separated from cryopreserved PBMCs through CD4 enrichment, which was followed by EasySep naive CD4+ T cell enrichment. Ficoll-Paque PLUS gradient centrifugation was used to isolate PBMCs from either whole blood or leukapheresis product. PBMCs were either cryopreserved at -140 degrees C or used fresh in the expansion assay. The QIAamp Micro DNA Kit was used to extract genomic DNA from the CD4+ T cells. The CDR3 holds 17 amino acids from the cysteine to the phenylalanine. The entry retains the CDR3 DNA only, 51 bases that are in frame from base 1. The germline V gene provides CDR1 MNHNS and CDR2 SASEGT. A distance of 16 bases separates the germline ends of V and J, which lose 0 bases and 5 bases respectively. The sample originates from a study of CD4 T cells in relation to SARS-CoV-2 and coronaviruses (dated by TCRdb to the early 2020s). Regarding the research as a whole: Across all 12 patients in the full convalescent cohort, ages ranged from about 20 to 75 years, with a median of 38. The roughly twelve convalescent patients included 8 males and 4 females; two subjects were Hispanic. Using patient-derived lymphoblastoid cell lines, the shared crossreactive spike epitopes were mapped to their HLA restriction. At the level of individual TCR clonotypes, the study evaluated whether memory CD4+ T cells crossreact between the spike proteins of SARS-CoV-2 and those of common cold coronaviruses. The Adaptive Biotechnologies TCR-sequencing kit was used to sequence samples from a few pre-COVID donors and the naive versus memory experiments, whereas other data were Illumina-based. A different, Illumina-based TCR-beta assay was used to sequence expansion assays from other donors in the study. General findings and caveats noted by the study authors: Sequencing naive versus memory cells indicated that the assay picks up memory recall responses, not primary responses primed during culture. Crossreactivity analysis centred on spike protein, so crossreactivity against other viral proteins was not assessed. No donor contributed both pre-pandemic and post-infection samples, which limited tracing the source of pre-existing responses. Crossreactive clones showed significantly weaker SARS-CoV-2-driven expansion than monoreactive clones, consistent with antigenic imprinting. Memory CD4+ clonotypes crossrecognizing SARS-CoV-2 and at least one common cold coronavirus spike were found in approximately 60% of donors. Small numbers of patients and of tested TCRs were a limitation of the study.

The sequence derives from an adult with COVID-19. Recombination connected TRBV6-1 to TRBJ1-4; TRBD1 is possibly the D segment (5 matching bases). The sequenced material came from naive CD4+ T cells from PBMCs. What the cell subset or site label conveys for this sample: naive CD4+ T cells isolated by negative enrichment. The CDR3 region: CASSEAFGGPYNEKLFF. The DNA is TGTGCCAGCAGTGAAGCCTTCGGGGGACCGTACAATGAAAAACTGTTTTTT.